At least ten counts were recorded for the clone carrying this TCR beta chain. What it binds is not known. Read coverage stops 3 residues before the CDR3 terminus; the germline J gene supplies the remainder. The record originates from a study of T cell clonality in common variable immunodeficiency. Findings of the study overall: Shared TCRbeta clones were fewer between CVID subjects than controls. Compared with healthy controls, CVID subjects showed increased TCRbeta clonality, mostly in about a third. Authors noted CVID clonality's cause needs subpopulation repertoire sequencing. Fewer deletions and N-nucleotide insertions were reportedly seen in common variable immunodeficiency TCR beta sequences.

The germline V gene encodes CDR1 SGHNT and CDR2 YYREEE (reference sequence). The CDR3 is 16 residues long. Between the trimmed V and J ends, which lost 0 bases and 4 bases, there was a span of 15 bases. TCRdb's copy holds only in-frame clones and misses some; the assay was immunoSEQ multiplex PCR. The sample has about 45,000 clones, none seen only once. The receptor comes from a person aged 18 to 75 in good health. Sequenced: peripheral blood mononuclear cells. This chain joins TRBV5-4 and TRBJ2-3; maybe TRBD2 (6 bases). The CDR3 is CASSLGGDSRPDTQYF. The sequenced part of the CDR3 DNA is TGTGCCAGCAGCTTGGGGGGGGATAGCCGTCCAGATACG.